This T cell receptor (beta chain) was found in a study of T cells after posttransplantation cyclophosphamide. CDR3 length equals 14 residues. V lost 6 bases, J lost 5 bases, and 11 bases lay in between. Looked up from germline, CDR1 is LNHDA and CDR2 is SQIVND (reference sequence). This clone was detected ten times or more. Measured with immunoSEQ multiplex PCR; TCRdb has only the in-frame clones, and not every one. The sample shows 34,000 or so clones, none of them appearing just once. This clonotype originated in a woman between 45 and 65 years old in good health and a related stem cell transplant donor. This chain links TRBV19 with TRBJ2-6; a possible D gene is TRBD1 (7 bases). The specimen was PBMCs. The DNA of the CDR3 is TGTGCCAGTAGCGACAGGGACTGGGCCAACGTCCTGACTTTC. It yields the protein CASSDRDWANVLTF.